This T cell receptor beta chain derives from a study of blood T cell repertoires in COVID-19. The overall study: Italy, Spain and the United States were the sources of the convalescent and acute COVID-19 samples. PBMCs, B-cell-depleted T cells, or T cells provided the cDNA or gDNA that made up the material.

Sequenced by immunoSEQ multiplex PCR; TCRdb stores in-frame clones only, minus some. This repertoire shows approximately 280,000 clones, 70% to 90% found once; its top ten account for roughly 5%. Per germline, CDR1 GTSNPN and CDR2 SVGIG (reference sequence). The germline V and J ends were trimmed by 4 bases and 1 base, with 24 bases remaining between them. The CDR3 length is 18 residues. Specimen: peripheral blood. This clonotype was sampled from a man aged 45-60 years with active or convalescent COVID-19. The chain links TRBV30 to TRBJ2-3; possibly TRBD1 for D (6 bases). The CDR3 nucleotides are TGTGCCTGGACCACACGCACTACAGGGTCAGGGGGCACAGATACGCAGTATTTT. Its translation: CAWTTRTTGSGGTDTQYF.